The next 14 T cell receptor beta chains were all read from a single sample in a study of cytomegalovirus exposure and HLA in healthy donors. The PCR ran on 60 Vbeta and 13 Jbeta primers. Sequencing was performed with immunoSEQ multiplex PCR; in TCRdb, only in-frame clones are kept and a portion is missing. The data hold approximately 79,000 clones, with 60% to 85% observed a single time. The sequencing sample was made of PBMCs. The receptors derive from a male donor in good health and CMV-seropositive.

The chain joins TRBV7-6 to TRBJ2-7; 8 bases fit TRBD1. The V segment lost 3 bases and the J segment 5 bases; nucleotides outside the gene matches: 6. Germline CDR1 is SGHVS and CDR2 is FNYEAQ. This CDR3 has 14 amino acids. The CDR3 DNA reads TGTGCCAGCAGCTTTCAGTCAGGGGGCGACGAGCAGTACTTC. It specifies CASSFQSGGDEQYF. Full variable domain (remainder filled in from reference TRBV7-6 and TRBJ2-7): GAGVSQSPRYKVTKRGQDVALRCDPISGHVSLYWYRQALGQGPEFLTYFNYEAQQDKSGLPNDRFSAERPEGSISTLTIQRTEQRDSAMYRCASSFQSGGDEQYFGPGTRLTVT.

The CDR3 sequence is CASSPASNAGGAGEQFF. The CDR3 coding sequence is TGTGCCAGCAGCCCTGCAAGCAACGCGGGGGGGGCGGGTGAGCAGTTCTTC. The chain couples TRBV7-6 to TRBJ2-1; 9 nucleotides agree with TRBD2. The V and J ends lost 5 bases and 9 bases, in that order; junction bases with no gene match: 17. Germline V gives CDR1 SGHVS, CDR2 FNYEAQ. The CDR3 extends over 17 amino acids.

This clone was picked up one time. V is TRBV5-4 and J is TRBJ2-7, with a possible D match to TRBD1 (5 bases). Germline V CDR1 and CDR2: SGHNT, YYREEE (reference sequence). Trimming took off 4 bases at V and 3 bases at J, with 17 bases between the two ends. The length of the CDR3 is 15 residues. The CDR3 here is CASSDRQSHLYEQYF. DNA of the CDR3: TGTGCCAGCAGCGACAGACAGTCCCACCTCTACGAGCAGTACTTC. Full variable domain (remainder filled in from reference TRBV5-4 and TRBJ2-7): ETGVTQSPTHLIKTRGQQVTLRCSSQSGHNTVSWYQQALGQGPQFIFQYYREEENGRGNFPPRFSGLQFPNYSSELNVNALELDDSALYLCASSDRQSHLYEQYFGPGTRLTVT.

In DNA form, the CDR3 reads TGCGCCAGCAGCTTAGGGACACACACCGGGGAGCTGTTTTTT. Translated: CASSLGTHTGELFF. The rearrangement joins TRBV5-1 to TRBJ2-2; D possibly corresponds to TRBD1 (6 bases). V lost 2 bases, J lost 3 bases, and 8 bases lay in between. CDR1 SGHRS and CDR2 YFSETQ come from the germline V gene. This CDR3 contains 14 residues. The variable domain in full, with the rest retrieved from reference TRBV5-1 and TRBJ2-2, is KAGVTQTPRYLIKTRGQQVTLSCSPISGHRSVSWYQQTPGQGLQFLFEYFSETQRNKGNFPGRFSGRQFSNSRSEMNVSTLELGDSALYLCASSLGTHTGELFFGEGSRLTVL.

The V call is TRBV10-3, the J call TRBJ2-7, with 11 bases matching TRBD2. V dropped 3 bases and J dropped 6; count of bases not matched to a gene: 10. CDR3 length equals 16 residues. Germline-derived CDR1 and CDR2 are ENHRY and SYGVKD. The CDR3: CAISDRSTSGKLEQYF. DNA for the CDR3: TGTGCCATCAGTGACCGATCGACTAGCGGGAAGCTCGAGCAGTACTTC.

J is TRBJ2-4 and V is TRBV19, with D hard to call. Trimming stripped 1 base from V and 9 bases from J, with 10 bases between. From germline, CDR1 is LNHDA and CDR2 SQIVND (reference sequence). This CDR3 contains 13 residues. The CDR3 is CASSIGVVPIQYF. The CDR3, as DNA: TGTGCCAGTAGTATAGGAGTGGTGCCCATTCAGTACTTC.

This chain joins TRBV5-6 and TRBJ1-2; the match to TRBD1 covers 11 bases. The V and J ends lost 4 bases and 7 bases, in that order; junction bases with no gene match: 6. Looked up from germline, CDR1 is SGHDT and CDR2 is YYEEEE. CDR3 length: 14 amino acids. The CDR3 bases are TGTGCCAGCAGCCGTCCGGGACAGGGGGGTGGCTACACCTTC. It yields the protein CASSRPGQGGGYTF.

About this clone: Relative to the germline gene, one junction end is altered; a read error may explain this. The chain recombines TRBV6-6 with TRBJ1-2, with a weak D call TRBD1 (6 bases). The CDR3 contains 14 residues. Germline V gene lookup returns CDR1 MNHNY and CDR2 SVGAGI (reference sequence). For the CDR3, the DNA is TGTGCTATTCGGGCAGGGGAGTCTAACTATGGCTACCCCTTC. As protein: CAIRAGESNYGYPF.

This clone was found a few times. V gene TRBV7-9 combines with J gene TRBJ1-1; D ambiguous. The CDR3 runs 11 residues. Deletions cut 5 bases from V and 3 bases from J, with 4 bases between. Germline-derived CDR1 and CDR2 are SEHNR and FQNEAQ (reference sequence). CDR3 amino acids: CASSHYTEAFF. The CDR3 DNA reads as TGTGCCAGCAGCCATTACACTGAAGCTTTCTTT.

This clone was seen a handful of times. The chain uses TRBV4-2 and TRBJ2-5; 12 bases agree with TRBD2. The CDR3 totals 16 residues. Trimming removed 5 bases from V and 1 base from J; junction bases left unmatched: 5. Germline V gene sequence: CDR1 LGHNA, CDR2 YNFKEQ. The CDR3 protein is CASSKGTSGPQETQYF. The CDR3 region has the DNA TGTGCCAGCAGCAAAGGGACTAGCGGGCCCCAAGAGACCCAGTACTTC.

V and J are TRBV28 and TRBJ2-5; TRBD2 is a possible D gene (5 bases). Trimming took off 3 bases at V and 3 bases at J, with 20 bases between the two ends. The CDR3 length is 17 residues. CDR1 MDHEN and CDR2 SYDVKM come from the germline V gene. CDR3 sequence: CASSFLFTGMKKETQYF. CDR3 nucleotides: TGTGCCAGCAGTTTCCTATTTACCGGGATGAAGAAAGAGACCCAGTACTTC.

This clone came up a few times. This chain joins TRBV9 and TRBJ1-4; D gene uncertain. Germline loops: CDR1 SGDLS, CDR2 YYNGEE. The CDR3 spans 13 residues. V lost 4 bases and J lost 8, with 12 bases in between. CDR3 DNA sequence: TGTGCCAGCAGCATAACCTCGGGAGAAAAACTGTTTTTT. Residues: CASSITSGEKLFF.

The chain joins TRBV11-3 to TRBJ1-6; D ambiguous. Trimming took 10 bases from V and 6 from J, leaving 10 bases between them. Germline CDR1 SGHNT, CDR2 YENEEA. CDR3 length equals 12 residues. CDR3 sequence: CATGSTNSPLHF. CDR3 DNA sequence: TGTGCCACCGGGTCGACTAATTCACCCCTCCACTTT.

The J gene is TRBJ2-5, the V gene TRBV5-6; D is undetermined. The CDR3 runs 14 residues. Per the germline V gene, CDR1 is SGHDT and CDR2 is YYEEEE. Trimming removed 4 bases from V and 5 bases from J, with 15 bases in between. CDR3: CASSRPPARETQYF. The CDR3 DNA is TGTGCCAGCAGCCGACCCCCGGCGAGGGAGACCCAGTACTTC.